This TCR beta chain comes out of a study of siplizumab effects on memory and regulatory T cells. Clones were sequenced by immunoSEQ multiplex PCR, and TCRdb holds only the in-frame ones, with some missing. The data contain about 56,000 clones, 95% to 98% of them singletons. The V end lost 4 bases, the J end lost 1 base, and 15 bases lay between the germline ends. The CDR3 is 15 residues long. The germline CDR1 and CDR2 sequences are SGHNT and YYREEE (reference sequence). The material sequenced was naive CD8+ T cells sorted from blood. The chain has TRBV5-4 and TRBJ2-7; D is unresolved. This clonotype originated in a human donor in good health. The CDR3 DNA reads TGTGCCAGCAGCCATAGAGACCTAAGGTCCTACGAGCAGTACTTC. Protein: CASSHRDLRSYEQYF.